This T cell receptor (beta chain) was obtained from a study of spatial heterogeneity in lung cancer. The overall study: Where available, sequencing covered follow-up PBMC samples, taken at a median of around two years after resection. Sequencing consistently turned up more beta-chain sequences than alpha-chain sequences.

Worth noting for this clonotype: No antigen is known for it.

The V segment lost 0 bases and the J segment 5 bases; nucleotides outside the gene matches: 6. The CDR3 extends over 16 amino acids. The germline V gene encodes CDR1 SGHKS and CDR2 YYEKEE (reference sequence). General study findings and limits: Ubiquitous expanded tumor TCRs showed up in blood more at resection than follow-up.

Noted time point: blood at routine non-recurrence follow-up after resection. Material for sequencing was whole RNA from tumor, nontumor lung or frozen PBMC, left unsorted. TCRdb re-called the 5' RACE reads through MiXCR, storing one row per CDR3 protein. The sample lists about 43,000 distinct CDR3 sequences, 22% occurring once. Source: PBMCs, taken at follow-up. The chain has TRBV5-5 and TRBJ2-7, with 12 positions matching TRBD1. This TCR was recovered from a female donor with early-stage non-small cell lung cancer. The CDR3 sequence is CASSLAIGTGGNEQYF. The CDR3 coding sequence is TGTGCCAGCAGCTTGGCAATAGGGACAGGGGGCAACGAGCAGTACTTC.